This T cell receptor (beta chain) derives from a study of OX40 agonist ivuxolimab in advanced cancers. Background for the entire study: Ivuxolimab was a fully human IgG2 agonistic monoclonal antibody targeting the costimulatory receptor OX40 (CD134). Intravenous ivuxolimab was administered to patients every 2 weeks at six dose levels: 0.01, 0.1, 0.3, 1.5, 3 and 10 mg/kg. Partial responses were achieved by three dose-escalation patients, of whom one had hepatocellular carcinoma and two had cutaneous melanoma. The paper covers the monotherapy dose-escalation part of the phase I ivuxolimab trial, which included N ≈ 50 patients. Prior anti-PD-1, anti-PD-L1 or anti-CTLA-4 therapy was permitted, and approximately 40% of dose-escalation patients had received checkpoint inhibitors. Peripheral TCRbeta sequencing aimed to test whether ivuxolimab altered TCR sequence diversity and caused clonal T-cell expansion. Of the approximately 50 patients in dose escalation, 19 had hepatocellular carcinoma, about 15 had melanoma, 9 had renal cell carcinoma and 9 had head and neck cancer. A male proportion of roughly 80% and a mean age of around 60 years, ranging from about 23 to 90, were recorded for the dose-escalation cohort. What the authors observed across the whole study: After ivuxolimab, CD8+ T cells had more expanded clones than CD4+ T cells on average. In the 0.1-3.0 mg/kg groups, partial responders had among the lowest normalized peripheral clonal expansion, particularly in CD8+ T cells. Which antigens the clonally expanded peripheral T cells were specific for was not determined. At doses of 0.1 to 3.0 mg/kg, clonal expansion of both CD4+ and CD8+ T cells in blood was seen between baseline and week 6. Low levels of normalized T-cell clonal expansion were also shown by some nonresponding patients.

Patients with a history of autoimmune disease or receiving systemic immunosuppression were excluded from the trial. Peripheral blood for TCR sequencing was collected from all dose cohorts at baseline, on cycle 4 day 1, and on cycle 7 day 1. Samples were obtained from an open-label, multicenter, first-in-human phase I dose-escalation trial of ivuxolimab. Adults with locally advanced or metastatic melanoma, renal cell carcinoma, hepatocellular carcinoma or head and neck squamous cell carcinoma were enrolled in the trial. Before TCR sequencing, CD4+ and CD8+ T cells were separately sorted from peripheral blood. Genomic DNA was extracted from sorted cells for sequencing of the TCRbeta CDR3 region. The immunoSEQ Assay was used for sequencing of TCRbeta CDR3 regions. TCRdb holds this immuneACCESS table with in-frame rearrangements only. Some clones are missing; in checked studies, unresolved V genes explain under half, and the rest has no known cause. For this sample the table gives about 81,000 clones, of which around 84% were detected only once. The ten largest account for 6% to 8.5% of the sample.

The CDR3 has 11 amino acids, counting the end cysteine and phenylalanine. Only the CDR3 part of the read is kept: 33 bases, read in frame from the first base. V loses 0 bases, J loses 9 bases, and the germline ends lie 3 bases apart. Reading the germline V gene gives CDR1 SGHRS and CDR2 YFSETQ. With respect to this clone: Its antigen remains undetermined. No much larger clone is present one base from it, and per-base qualities are unavailable.

The V and J genes are TRBV5-1 and TRBJ2-2, with the D segment identity uncertain. The receptor comes from an adult with an advanced solid tumor such as melanoma, head and neck, liver or kidney cancer. The starting material was CD4+ or CD8+ T cells sorted from blood, obtained in a trial of the OX40 agonist ivuxolimab. The CDR3 sequence is CASSLGRELFF. In nucleotides, the sequence is TGCGCCAGCAGCTTGGGTAGGGAGCTGTTTTTT.